This T cell receptor beta chain was captured by sequencing in a study of Tregs in tolerant kidney transplant recipients (dated by TCRdb to the late 2010s). Regarding the research as a whole: Transplants used related donors with nonmyeloablative bone marrow transplantation; mixed chimerism was transient in the human trials. Before combined kidney and bone marrow transplantation, this study identified donor-specific regulatory T cells using TCRbeta sequencing and then followed those same cells after transplant.

Taken from the germline V gene, the CDR1 and CDR2 loops are SGHTA and FQGNSA. The CDR3 has 13 amino acids, counting the end cysteine and phenylalanine. The DNA has 30 bases, all within the CDR3, and is read from base 1. V is reduced by 0 bases and J by 6 bases, leaving a spacing of 9 bases between them. The time point label here, explained by the study, means: blood sample drawn before combined kidney and bone marrow transplant. Thawed PBMCs were FACS-sorted into unstimulated Tregs (CD4+CD25+CD127-), CD4+ non-Tregs (CD4+CD25-), CD4 cells and CD8 cells. The patients were a few recipients of combined kidney and bone marrow transplants from the ITN036ST trial, and samples were available only for these trial subjects. Healthy control blood was processed to PBMCs by Ficoll density gradient and cryopreserved, and patient PBMCs were collected before and after transplant. Broad study findings and their caveats: The most biologically relevant and donor-specific TCRbeta repertoire appeared to be identified by expanding Tregs with activated donor B cells. Biological reproducibility was not directly addressed, though technical replication error appeared minimal. For some patients the PCR primers changed over time, which made it impossible to compare the samples from those patients at the nucleotide level. The study was constrained by small patient numbers, and validation of the findings is required in larger populations and under other immunosuppression protocols. In tolerant patients, donor-specific Tregs expanded more than Tregs overall, which suggests antigen-driven rather than nonspecific expansion.

Genomic DNA was extracted from sorted cells with the QIAGEN DNeasy Blood and Tissue Kit for TCRbeta CDR3 sequencing. High-throughput TCRbeta CDR3 sequencing was carried out commercially through immunoSEQ, with PCR amplification with bias correction and internal controls included. The source study handled its data this way. Unique productive TCRbeta sequences were defined by CDR3 nucleotide sequence where primers matched, and otherwise by CDR3 amino acid sequence together with Vbeta and Jbeta genes. As a correction for sorting error, sequences shared between sorted populations at a frequency ratio of 2:1 or less were discarded, and the remaining shared sequences were assigned to the higher population. Sequences were defined as donor-reactive when expanded at least 5-fold in CFSE-low cells versus unstimulated cells and present at a frequency of at least 0.01% in CFSE-low cells. Jensen-Shannon divergence, calculated on the top 100 TCRbeta sequences ranked by frequency, was used to quantify repertoire divergence. For samples with multiple sequencing runs, sorting error was corrected separately for each run before the runs were pooled. TCRdb obtained this table from immuneACCESS and retained in-frame rearrangements with V and J assigned. These tables miss some clones; where compared with another copy, unresolved V genes account for less than half of the shortfall, and the remainder is unexplained. The V and J calls and clone size were taken over from that table, and D and trimming were inferred from the DNA. Per the sample table, the count is roughly 32,000 clones. The ten most abundant clones make up roughly 7.1% of the sample.

Note on this clone: Its antigen remains undetermined. From the germline J gene comes the end of the CDR3, since the read stops 3 residues before it.

Sequenced material: CD8+ T cells from blood, taken before the transplant. The sequence derives from a human donor who received a combined kidney and bone marrow transplant. The chain joins TRBV7-2 to TRBJ2-7; the D segment could be TRBD1, given 6 matching bases. This receptor carries the CDR3 CASSLAWTAEQYF. CDR3 DNA (partial): TGTGCCAGCAGCTTAGCCTGGACAGCCGAG.